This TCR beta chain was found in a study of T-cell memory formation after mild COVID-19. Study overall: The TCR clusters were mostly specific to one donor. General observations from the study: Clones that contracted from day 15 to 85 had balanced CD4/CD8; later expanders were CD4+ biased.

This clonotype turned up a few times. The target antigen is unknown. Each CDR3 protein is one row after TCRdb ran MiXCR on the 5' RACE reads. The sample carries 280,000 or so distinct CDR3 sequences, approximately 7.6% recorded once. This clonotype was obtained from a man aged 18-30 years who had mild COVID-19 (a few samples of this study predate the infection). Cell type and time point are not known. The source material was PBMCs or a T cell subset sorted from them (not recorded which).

CDR3 loop: CASSFDRTGELFF. Written as DNA, the CDR3 is TGCGCCAGCAGCTTCGACAGGACCGGGGAGCTGTTTTTT. This chain connects TRBV5-1 to TRBJ2-2; D possibly corresponds to TRBD1 (6 bases). Trimming removed 2 bases at V and 5 bases at J, with 7 bases between. Germline CDR1 is SGHRS and CDR2 is YFSETQ. This CDR3 has 13 residues.